Listed here are 19 T cell receptor beta chains from one sample, sequenced in a study of T cell therapy after organ transplantation. These receptors' targets are unknown. TCRdb keeps only in-frame clones here, not all; method: immunoSEQ multiplex PCR. The table records about 48,000 clones, about 95% of them present only once. Sequenced here: CD8+ T cells from blood, sampled before autologous CMV-specific T cell therapy. These receptors were obtained from a human patient who had received a solid organ transplant and had CMV disease.

V gene TRBV5-6 combines with J gene TRBJ1-2; D is undetermined. The germline V gene has CDR1 SGHDT and CDR2 YYEEEE. Trimming took 2 bases from V and 8 from J, leaving 16 bases between them. This CDR3 is 14 amino acids long. The CDR3: CASSFGLGAYGYTF. The CDR3 nucleotides are TGTGCCAGCAGCTTCGGGCTTGGAGCCTACGGCTACACCTTC.

This chain connects TRBV4-1 to TRBJ2-2; 7 bases agree with TRBD2. The germline CDR1 and CDR2 sequences are MGHRA and YSYEKL. This CDR3 contains 15 residues. V shed 2 bases, J shed 1 base, and the junction held 1 base outside the gene matches. CDR3 residues: CASSQSGVNTGELFF. As DNA, the CDR3 is TGCGCCAGCAGCCAAAGCGGGGTGAACACCGGGGAGCTGTTTTTT.

The chain has TRBV30 and TRBJ1-2, with D uncertain. Trimming pared 0 bases from V and 7 bases from J, leaving 21 bases between. The CDR3 has 16 residues. CDR1 is GTSNPN, CDR2 SVGIG, per germline (reference sequence). DNA of the CDR3: TGTGCCTGGAGTGTACGAACCGCCGGGCGAGGTTCTGGCTACACCTTC. Protein product: CAWSVRTAGRGSGYTF.

The chain is built from TRBV5-1 and TRBJ2-4; D might be TRBD2 (7 bases). CDR3 size: 15 residues. Germline CDR1 SGHRS, CDR2 YFSETQ. The V and J ends lost 1 base and 5 bases respectively, with 13 bases between them. The CDR3 region is CASSLNTGGQNIQYF. CDR3 sequence (DNA): TGCGCCAGCAGCTTGAATACCGGGGGGCAAAACATTCAGTACTTC.

The J gene is TRBJ1-2, the V gene TRBV19, with unresolved D. This CDR3 is 13 amino acids long. Germline assignment: CDR1 LNHDA and CDR2 SQIVND (reference sequence). V gave up 5 bases and J gave up 12 bases, with 19 bases separating them. The CDR3, as DNA: TGTGCCAGTAGTGACGGCGGACCCCCGGAGGACACCTTC. This gives the protein CASSDGGPPEDTF.

This chain connects TRBV7-3 to TRBJ2-5; 8 bases are a match to TRBD2. The closer fit of TRBJ2-7 to the DNA end suggests the J call may be wrong. Germline V CDR1 and CDR2: SGHTA, FQGTGA. The CDR3 runs to 15 residues. The CDR3 spells CASSLTPGLGYEQYF. The DNA for the CDR3 is TGTGCCAGCAGCTTAACCCCGGGACTAGGGTACGAGCAGTACTTC.

V usage is TRBV13 and J usage is TRBJ2-1, with TRBD2 matching 8 bases. Trimming cost V 2 bases and J 6 bases; bases outside gene matches: 3. Germline lookup yields CDR1 PRHDT and CDR2 FYEKMQ (reference sequence). CDR3 length: 14 residues. The DNA of the CDR3 is TGTGCCAGCAGCTTAAGCGGGAGTAGCAATGAGCAGTTCTTC. Amino acids: CASSLSGSSNEQFF.

The rearrangement links TRBV30 to TRBJ2-2; a possible D gene is TRBD1 (6 bases). Germline assignment: CDR1 GTSNPN and CDR2 SVGIG (reference sequence). This CDR3 comprises 14 residues. V was pared by 2 bases and J by 5 bases, with 12 bases between. The CDR3, as DNA: TGTGCCTGGAGTATCATGGACAGAACCGGGGAGCTGTTTTTT. It encodes CAWSIMDRTGELFF.

This chain connects TRBV19 to TRBJ1-1, with D tentatively TRBD1 (5 bases). The germline gives CDR1 LNHDA, CDR2 SQIVND (reference sequence). The CDR3 is made up of 13 amino acids. V shed 7 bases and J shed 0 bases, with 9 bases lying between them. The CDR3 sequence: CASKGDMNTEAFF. CDR3 nucleotide sequence: TGTGCCAGTAAAGGGGATATGAACACTGAAGCTTTCTTT.

The chain joins TRBV30 to TRBJ2-1; tentatively, D is TRBD1 or TRBD2 (6 bases each). The CDR3 has 15 residues. Trimming removed 1 base from V and 3 bases from J, with 13 bases in between. Germline-derived CDR1 and CDR2 are GTSNPN and SVGIG (reference sequence). The CDR3 DNA sequence: TGTGCCTGGAGTGATGTCGGGGGCAGCTACAATGAGCAGTTCTTC. Its protein is CAWSDVGGSYNEQFF.

Remarks on this clone: One junction end disagrees with the germline gene, perhaps due to a read error. The rearrangement uses TRBV6-6 and TRBJ1-3; D ambiguous. The CDR3 has 15 residues. The germline gives CDR1 MNHNY, CDR2 SVGAGI (reference sequence). The CDR3 DNA sequence: TGTGTCAGCCGCCCCGGAGTTCACCCGGGAAACACCATATATTTT. This translates into CVSRPGVHPGNTIYF.

The chain carries TRBV6-6 and TRBJ1-1, with no clear D. CDR1 MNHNY and CDR2 SVGAGI come from the germline V gene (reference sequence). The V gene lost 6 bases and the J gene lost 2 bases, with 4 bases spanning the gap. The CDR3 has 11 amino acids. The DNA of the CDR3 is TGTGCCAGCAGGGTAAACACTGAAGCTTTCTTT. Encoded protein: CASRVNTEAFF.

In this sample, this clone turned up once. CDR3 loop: CASSLPGQGYYEQYF. DNA of the CDR3: TGTGCCAGCAGCTTACCGGGACAGGGATACTACGAGCAGTACTTC. The V call is TRBV5-6, the J call TRBJ2-7, with 9 bases fitting TRBD1. Germline V gene lookup returns CDR1 SGHDT and CDR2 YYEEEE. This CDR3 region has 15 residues. The V gene end was trimmed by 2 bases and the J gene end by 3 bases; junction bases not matched to a gene: 6.

This rearrangement joins TRBV19 to TRBJ2-1; the match to TRBD1 covers 8 bases. The CDR3 is 16 residues long. V trimming: 1 base; J trimming: 2 bases; junction bases outside the gene matches: 4. Germline V gene lookup returns CDR1 LNHDA and CDR2 SQIVND (reference sequence). The CDR3 DNA sequence: TGTGCCAGTAGTATAGGGGACAGGAGAACCTACAATGAGCAGTTCTTC. Protein product: CASSIGDRRTYNEQFF. Full variable domain (outside the CDR3, taken from reference TRBV19 and TRBJ2-1): DGGITQSPKYLFRKEGQNVTLSCEQNLNHDAMYWYRQDPGQGLRLIYYSQIVNDFQKGDIAEGYSVSREKKESFPLTVTSAQKNPTAFYLCASSIGDRRTYNEQFFGPGTRLTVL.

V gene TRBV7-9 combines with J gene TRBJ2-5, with D uncertain. The CDR3 length is 13 residues. Trimming took off 5 bases at V and 4 bases at J, with 11 bases between the two ends. Looked up from germline, CDR1 is SEHNR and CDR2 is FQNEAQ (reference sequence). The CDR3 loop reads CASSPIWGETQYF. The CDR3 bases are TGTGCCAGCAGCCCCATCTGGGGAGAGACCCAGTACTTC.

The V gene is TRBV4-1, the J gene TRBJ2-7, with D possibly being TRBD1 (5 bases). Germline CDR1 and CDR2: MGHRA and YSYEKL. Trimming shortened V by 1 base and J by 3 bases, and 10 bases separated the two germline ends. The CDR3 covers 14 residues. The DNA for the CDR3 is TGCGCCAGCAGCCAAGGGACACGGATCTACGAGCAGTACTTC. Amino acids: CASSQGTRIYEQYF.

V and J are TRBV30 and TRBJ2-3; TRBD1 agrees at 9 bases. Germline trimming cut 1 base from V and 6 bases from J; bases unmatched to any gene: 14. Looked up from germline, CDR1 is GTSNPN and CDR2 is SVGIG (reference sequence). The CDR3 totals 17 residues. The chain's CDR3 is CAWSGPSAGQGADTQYF. The CDR3 coding sequence is TGTGCCTGGAGTGGCCCCAGCGCGGGACAGGGAGCGGATACGCAGTATTTT.

The V gene is TRBV19, the J gene TRBJ1-1; the D gene is possibly TRBD1 (6 bases). Trimming shortened V by 5 bases and J by 0 bases, and 19 bases separated the two germline ends. This CDR3 has 17 amino acids. The germline CDR1 and CDR2 sequences are LNHDA and SQIVND (reference sequence). CDR3 in DNA: TGTGCCAGTAGTGACCTTTTGACAGGAGCAATGAACACTGAAGCTTTCTTT. It is translated as CASSDLLTGAMNTEAFF. Based on the CDR3 plus reference TRBV19 and TRBJ1-1, the full variable domain is DGGITQSPKYLFRKEGQNVTLSCEQNLNHDAMYWYRQDPGQGLRLIYYSQIVNDFQKGDIAEGYSVSREKKESFPLTVTSAQKNPTAFYLCASSDLLTGAMNTEAFFGQGTRLTVV.

V and J are TRBV2 and TRBJ2-3; either TRBD1 or TRBD2 may supply D (5 bases each). The CDR3 runs to 18 residues. Trimming cost V 7 bases and J 0 bases, with 23 bases left between them. Germline V gene sequence: CDR1 SNHLY, CDR2 FYNNEI. CDR3 nucleotides: TGTGCCAGCATGGTAGGACACTGGGAGACAGAAAGCACAGATACGCAGTATTTT. Its protein product is CASMVGHWETESTDTQYF.